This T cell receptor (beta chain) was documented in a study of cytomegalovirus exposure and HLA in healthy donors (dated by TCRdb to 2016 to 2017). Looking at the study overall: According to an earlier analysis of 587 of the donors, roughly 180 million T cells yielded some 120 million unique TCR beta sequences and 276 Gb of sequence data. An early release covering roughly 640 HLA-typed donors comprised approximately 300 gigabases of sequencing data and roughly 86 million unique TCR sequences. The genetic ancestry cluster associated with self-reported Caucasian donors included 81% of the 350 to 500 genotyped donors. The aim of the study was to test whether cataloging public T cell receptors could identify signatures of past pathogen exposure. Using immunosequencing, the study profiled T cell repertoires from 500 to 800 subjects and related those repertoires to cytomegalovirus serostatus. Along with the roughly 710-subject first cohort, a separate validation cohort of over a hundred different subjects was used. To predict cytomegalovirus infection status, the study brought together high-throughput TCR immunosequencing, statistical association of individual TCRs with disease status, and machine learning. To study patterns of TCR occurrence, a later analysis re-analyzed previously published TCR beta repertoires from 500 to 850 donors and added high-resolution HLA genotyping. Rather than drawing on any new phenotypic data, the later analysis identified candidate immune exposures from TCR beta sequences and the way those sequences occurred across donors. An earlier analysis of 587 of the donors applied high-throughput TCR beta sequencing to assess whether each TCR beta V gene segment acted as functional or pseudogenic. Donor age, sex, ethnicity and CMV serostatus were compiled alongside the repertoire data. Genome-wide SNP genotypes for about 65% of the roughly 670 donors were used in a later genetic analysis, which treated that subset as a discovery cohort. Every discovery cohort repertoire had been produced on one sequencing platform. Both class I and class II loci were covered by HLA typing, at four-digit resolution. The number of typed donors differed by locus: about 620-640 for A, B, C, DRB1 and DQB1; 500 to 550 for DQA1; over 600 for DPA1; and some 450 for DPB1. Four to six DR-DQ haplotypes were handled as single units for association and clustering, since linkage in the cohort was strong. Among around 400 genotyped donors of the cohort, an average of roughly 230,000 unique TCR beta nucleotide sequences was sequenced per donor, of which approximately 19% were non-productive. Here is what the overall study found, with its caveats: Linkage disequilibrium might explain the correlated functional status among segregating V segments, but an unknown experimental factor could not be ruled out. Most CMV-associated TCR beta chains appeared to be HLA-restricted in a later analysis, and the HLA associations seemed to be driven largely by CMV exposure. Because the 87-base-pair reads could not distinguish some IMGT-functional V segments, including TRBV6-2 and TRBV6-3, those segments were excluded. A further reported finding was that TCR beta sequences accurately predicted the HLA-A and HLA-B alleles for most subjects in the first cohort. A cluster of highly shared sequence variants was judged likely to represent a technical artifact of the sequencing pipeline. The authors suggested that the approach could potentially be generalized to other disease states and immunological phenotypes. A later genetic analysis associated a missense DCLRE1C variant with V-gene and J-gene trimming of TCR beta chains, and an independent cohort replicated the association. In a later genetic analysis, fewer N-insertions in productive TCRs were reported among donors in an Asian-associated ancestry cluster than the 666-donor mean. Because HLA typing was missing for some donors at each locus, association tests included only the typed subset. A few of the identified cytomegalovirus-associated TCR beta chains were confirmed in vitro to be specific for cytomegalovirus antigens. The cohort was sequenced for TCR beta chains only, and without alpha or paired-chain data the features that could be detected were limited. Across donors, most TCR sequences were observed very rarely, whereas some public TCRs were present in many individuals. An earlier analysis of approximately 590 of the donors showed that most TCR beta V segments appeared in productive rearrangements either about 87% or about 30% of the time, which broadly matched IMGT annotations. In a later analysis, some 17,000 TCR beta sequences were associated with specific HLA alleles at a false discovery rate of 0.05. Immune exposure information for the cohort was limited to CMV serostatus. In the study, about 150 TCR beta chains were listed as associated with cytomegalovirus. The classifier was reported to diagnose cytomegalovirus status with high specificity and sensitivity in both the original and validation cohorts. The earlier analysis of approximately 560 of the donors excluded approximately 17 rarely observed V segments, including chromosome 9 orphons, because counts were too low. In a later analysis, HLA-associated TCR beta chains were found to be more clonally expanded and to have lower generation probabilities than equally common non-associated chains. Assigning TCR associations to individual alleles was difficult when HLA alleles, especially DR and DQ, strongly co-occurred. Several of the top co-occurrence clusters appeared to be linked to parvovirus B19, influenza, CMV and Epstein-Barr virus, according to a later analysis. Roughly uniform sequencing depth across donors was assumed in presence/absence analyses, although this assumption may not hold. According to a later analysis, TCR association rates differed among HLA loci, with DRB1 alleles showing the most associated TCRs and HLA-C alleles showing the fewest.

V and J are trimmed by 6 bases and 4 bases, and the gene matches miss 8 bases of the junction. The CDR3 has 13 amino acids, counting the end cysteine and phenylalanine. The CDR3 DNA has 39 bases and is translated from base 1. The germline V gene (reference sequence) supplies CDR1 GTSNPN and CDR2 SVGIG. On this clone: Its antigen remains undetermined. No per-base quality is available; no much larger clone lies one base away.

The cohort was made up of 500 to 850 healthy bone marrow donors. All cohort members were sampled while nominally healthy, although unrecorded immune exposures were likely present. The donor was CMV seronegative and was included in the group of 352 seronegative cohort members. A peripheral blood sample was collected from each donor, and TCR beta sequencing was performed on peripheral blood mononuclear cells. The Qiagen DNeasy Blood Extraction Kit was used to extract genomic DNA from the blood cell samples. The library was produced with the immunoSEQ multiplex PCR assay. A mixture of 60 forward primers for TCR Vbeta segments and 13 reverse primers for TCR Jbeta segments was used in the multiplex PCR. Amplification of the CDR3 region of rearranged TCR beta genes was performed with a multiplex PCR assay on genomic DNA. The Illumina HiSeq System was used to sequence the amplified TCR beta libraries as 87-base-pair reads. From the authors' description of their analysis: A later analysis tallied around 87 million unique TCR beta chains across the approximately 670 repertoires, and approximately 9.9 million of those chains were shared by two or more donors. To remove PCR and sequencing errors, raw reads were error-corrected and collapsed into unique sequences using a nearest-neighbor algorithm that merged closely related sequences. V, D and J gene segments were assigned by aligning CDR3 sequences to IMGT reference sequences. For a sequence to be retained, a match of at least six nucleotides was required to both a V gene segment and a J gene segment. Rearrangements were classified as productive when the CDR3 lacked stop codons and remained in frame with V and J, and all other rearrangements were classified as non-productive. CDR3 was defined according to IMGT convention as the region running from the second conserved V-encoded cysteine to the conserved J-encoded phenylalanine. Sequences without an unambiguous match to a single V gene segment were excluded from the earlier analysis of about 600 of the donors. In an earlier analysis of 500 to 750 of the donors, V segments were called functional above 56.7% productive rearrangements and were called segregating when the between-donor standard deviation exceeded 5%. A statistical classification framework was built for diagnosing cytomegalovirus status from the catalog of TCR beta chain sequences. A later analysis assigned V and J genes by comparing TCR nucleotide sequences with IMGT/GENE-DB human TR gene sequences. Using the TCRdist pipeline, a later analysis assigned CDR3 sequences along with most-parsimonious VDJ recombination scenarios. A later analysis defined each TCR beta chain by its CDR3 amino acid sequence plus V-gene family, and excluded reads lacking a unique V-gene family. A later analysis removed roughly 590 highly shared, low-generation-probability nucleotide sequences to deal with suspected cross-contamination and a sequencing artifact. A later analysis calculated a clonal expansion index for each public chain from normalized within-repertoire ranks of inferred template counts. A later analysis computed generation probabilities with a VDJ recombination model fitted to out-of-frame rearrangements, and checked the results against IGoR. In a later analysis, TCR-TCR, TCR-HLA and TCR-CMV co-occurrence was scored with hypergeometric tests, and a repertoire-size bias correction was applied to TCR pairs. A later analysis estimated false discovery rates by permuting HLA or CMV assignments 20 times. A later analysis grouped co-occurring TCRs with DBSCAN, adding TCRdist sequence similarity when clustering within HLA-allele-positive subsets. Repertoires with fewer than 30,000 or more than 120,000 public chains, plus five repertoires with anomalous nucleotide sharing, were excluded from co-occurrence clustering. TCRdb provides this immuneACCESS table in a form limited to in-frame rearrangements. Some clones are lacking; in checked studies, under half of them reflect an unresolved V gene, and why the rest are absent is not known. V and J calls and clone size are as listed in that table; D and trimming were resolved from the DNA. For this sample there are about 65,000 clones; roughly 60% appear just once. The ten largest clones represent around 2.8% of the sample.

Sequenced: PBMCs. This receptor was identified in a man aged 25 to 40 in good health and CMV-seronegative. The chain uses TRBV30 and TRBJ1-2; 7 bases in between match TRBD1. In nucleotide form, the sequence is TGTGCCTGTACAGGGGACGGGAGCTATGGCTACACCTTC. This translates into CACTGDGSYGYTF.